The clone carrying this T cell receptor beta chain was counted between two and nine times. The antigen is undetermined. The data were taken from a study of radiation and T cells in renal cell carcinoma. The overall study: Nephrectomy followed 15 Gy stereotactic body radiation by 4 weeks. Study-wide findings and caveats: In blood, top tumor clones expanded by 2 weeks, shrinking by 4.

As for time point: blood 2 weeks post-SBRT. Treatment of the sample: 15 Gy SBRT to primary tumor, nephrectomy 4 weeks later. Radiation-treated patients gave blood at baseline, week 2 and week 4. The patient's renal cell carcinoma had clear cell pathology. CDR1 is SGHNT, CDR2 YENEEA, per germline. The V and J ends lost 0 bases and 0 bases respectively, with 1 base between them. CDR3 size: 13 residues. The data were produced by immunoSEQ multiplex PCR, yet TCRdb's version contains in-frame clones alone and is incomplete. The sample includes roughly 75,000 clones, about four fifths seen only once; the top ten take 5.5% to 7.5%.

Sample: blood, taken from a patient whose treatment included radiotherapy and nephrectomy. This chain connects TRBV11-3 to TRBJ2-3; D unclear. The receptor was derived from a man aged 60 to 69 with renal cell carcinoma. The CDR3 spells CASSLDSTDTQYF. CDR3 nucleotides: TGTGCCAGCAGCTTAGACAGCACAGATACGCAGTATTTT.